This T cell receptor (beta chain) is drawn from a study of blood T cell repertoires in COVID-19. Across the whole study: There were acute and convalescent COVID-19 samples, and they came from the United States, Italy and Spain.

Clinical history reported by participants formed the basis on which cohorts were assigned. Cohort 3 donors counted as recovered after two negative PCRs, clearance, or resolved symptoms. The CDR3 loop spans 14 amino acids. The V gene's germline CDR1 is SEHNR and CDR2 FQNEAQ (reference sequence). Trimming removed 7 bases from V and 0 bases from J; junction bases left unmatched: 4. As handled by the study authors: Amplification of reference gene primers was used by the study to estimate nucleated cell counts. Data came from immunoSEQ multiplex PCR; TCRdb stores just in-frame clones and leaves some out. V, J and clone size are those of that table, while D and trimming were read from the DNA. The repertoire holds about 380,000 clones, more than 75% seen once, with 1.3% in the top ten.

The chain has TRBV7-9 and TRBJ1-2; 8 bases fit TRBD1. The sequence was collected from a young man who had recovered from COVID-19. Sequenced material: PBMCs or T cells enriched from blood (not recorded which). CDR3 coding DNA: TGTGCCAGCACCACAGGGGGGACTAACTATGGCTACACCTTC. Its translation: CASTTGGTNYGYTF. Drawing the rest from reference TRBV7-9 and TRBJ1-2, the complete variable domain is DTGVSQNPRHKITKRGQNVTFRCDPISEHNRLYWYRQTLGQGPEFLTYFQNEAQLEKSRLLSDRFSAERPKGSFSTLEIQRTEQGDSAMYLCASTTGGTNYGYTFGSGTRLTVV.